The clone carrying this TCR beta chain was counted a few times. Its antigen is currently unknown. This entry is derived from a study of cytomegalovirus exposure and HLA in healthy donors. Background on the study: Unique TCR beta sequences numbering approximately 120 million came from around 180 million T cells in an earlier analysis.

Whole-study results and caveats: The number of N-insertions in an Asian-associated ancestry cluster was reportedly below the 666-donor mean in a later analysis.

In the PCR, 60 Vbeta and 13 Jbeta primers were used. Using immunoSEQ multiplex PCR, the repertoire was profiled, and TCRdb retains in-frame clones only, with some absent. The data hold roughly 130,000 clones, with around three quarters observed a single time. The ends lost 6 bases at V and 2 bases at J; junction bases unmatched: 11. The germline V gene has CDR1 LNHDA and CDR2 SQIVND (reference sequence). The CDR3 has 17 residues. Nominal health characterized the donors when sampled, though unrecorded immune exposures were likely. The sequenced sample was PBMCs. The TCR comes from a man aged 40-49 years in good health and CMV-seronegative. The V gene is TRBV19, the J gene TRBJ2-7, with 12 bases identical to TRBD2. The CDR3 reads CASSLGSGLAGTYEQYF. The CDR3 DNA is TGTGCCAGTAGCCTCGGGTCGGGACTAGCGGGTACCTACGAGCAGTACTTC.